The 9 T cell receptor beta chains below were found in one sample sequenced in a study of blood T cell repertoires in COVID-19. This table comes from immunoSEQ multiplex PCR, and its TCRdb copy is limited to in-frame clones, with some not included. The table records around 200,000 clones, around 88% of them present only once. Sequencing was done on a sample of peripheral blood. Receptors originate from a middle-aged man with active or convalescent COVID-19.

The rearrangement uses TRBV29-1 and TRBJ2-7; the D gene is possibly TRBD2 (5 bases). V was clipped by 7 bases and J by 3 bases, with 19 bases between them. The CDR3 length is 14 residues. Germline loops: CDR1 SQVTM, CDR2 ANQGSEA. The CDR3 reads CSAGGERSGYEQYF. The CDR3 DNA reads as TGCAGCGCTGGTGGGGAGCGGTCTGGCTACGAGCAGTACTTC.

The chain is built from TRBV6-5 and TRBJ1-4; possibly TRBD1 for D (5 bases). The CDR3 is 14 amino acids. CDR1 MNHEY and CDR2 SVGAGI come from the germline V gene. V lost 5 bases and J lost 5, with 12 bases in between. CDR3 coding DNA: TGTGCCAGCAGTAGTGGGGACTTAAATGAAAAACTGTTTTTT. Translated, it gives CASSSGDLNEKLFF.

The rearrangement joins TRBV6-2 or TRBV6-3 to TRBJ1-2; 7 bases agree with TRBD1. The junction had 9 bases not matched to a gene; V was cut back by 3 bases and J by 2 bases. Germline V lookup: CDR1 MNHEY, CDR2 SVGEGT. This CDR3 contains 16 residues. The CDR3 spells CASSYPGRGDNYGYTF. CDR3 coding DNA: TGTGCCAGCAGTTATCCCGGCAGGGGGGACAACTATGGCTACACCTTC.

This rearrangement joins TRBV24-1 to TRBJ1-5; TRBD1 aligns across 7 bases. CDR1 KGHDR and CDR2 SFDVKD come from the germline V gene. The CDR3 runs to 13 residues. The J segment lost 5 bases and the V segment lost 8 bases, leaving 5 bases of the junction unmatched. The CDR3, as DNA: TGTGCCACCAACAGGGGCCAGTATCAGCCCCAGCATTTT. Translated, it gives CATNRGQYQPQHF.

The gene calls are TRBV3-1 (or the pseudogene TRBV3-2) and TRBJ2-3; 8 nucleotides agree with TRBD2. Trimming cost V 2 bases and J 3 bases; bases outside gene matches: 10. The CDR3 loop spans 17 amino acids. CDR1 and CDR2 (germline): LGHDT, YNNKEL (reference sequence). This CDR3 is CASSQLAGGRATDTQYF. DNA of the CDR3: TGTGCCAGCAGCCAACTGGCGGGAGGTAGAGCGACAGATACGCAGTATTTT.

In regard to this clone: This CDR3 is also generated by other DNA sequences in the sample. The chain has TRBV5-4 and TRBJ1-5, with a possible D match to TRBD1 (5 bases). The CDR3 has 14 residues. CDR1 SGHNT and CDR2 YYREEE come from the germline V gene (reference sequence). With 2 bases removed from V and 2 bases from J, the gap between germline ends came to 8 bases. The CDR3 region is CASSFQGGNQPQHF. The CDR3 DNA reads TGTGCCAGCAGCTTCCAGGGTGGCAATCAGCCCCAGCATTTT.

The CDR3 coding sequence is TGTGCCAGTAGTCTTAGCGGGAGGGCCTACGAGCAGTACTTC. This encodes CASSLSGRAYEQYF. The chain is built from TRBV19 and TRBJ2-7; 11 nucleotides match TRBD2. The CDR3 runs 14 residues. The V and J ends lost 5 bases and 2 bases, in that order; junction bases with no gene match: 2. CDR1 LNHDA and CDR2 SQIVND come from the germline V gene (reference sequence).

V usage is TRBV19 and J usage is TRBJ1-2, with 9 positions matching TRBD1. The germline gives CDR1 LNHDA, CDR2 SQIVND (reference sequence). CDR3 length equals 14 residues. V lost 5 bases and J lost 7; bases outside the gene matches: 8. The CDR3 coding sequence is TGTGCCAGTAGTGTAATCACAGGGGGCAGTGGCTACACCTTC. It translates to CASSVITGGSGYTF. The full variable domain, completed using reference TRBV19 and TRBJ1-2, is DGGITQSPKYLFRKEGQNVTLSCEQNLNHDAMYWYRQDPGQGLRLIYYSQIVNDFQKGDIAEGYSVSREKKESFPLTVTSAQKNPTAFYLCASSVITGGSGYTFGSGTRLTVV.

The J gene is TRBJ2-7, the V gene TRBV4-1, with 7 bases matching TRBD2. V was clipped by 1 base and J by 3 bases; unmatched bases: 9. The CDR3 sequence is 16 residues long. The germline V gene has CDR1 MGHRA and CDR2 YSYEKL. The CDR3 spells CASSQATSVLFYEQYF. The CDR3 nucleotides are TGCGCCAGCAGCCAAGCCACTAGCGTGCTCTTCTACGAGCAGTACTTC.